The rows below give T cell receptor beta chains drawn from one sample of a study of blood T cell repertoires in COVID-19. Sequencing was performed with immunoSEQ multiplex PCR; in TCRdb, only in-frame clones are kept and a portion is missing. Among 330,000 or so clones listed, 85% to 90% were seen once. The specimen sequenced was PBMCs or T cells enriched from blood (not recorded which). The receptors were sampled from a woman in her 30s who had been exposed to COVID-19. Each CDR3 is given with its conserved first and last residue. The D gene is left open where the match is weak. Size tells how often a clone was seen (once, few, many) or the class of an expanded clone, and some rows leave it out.

TRBV19	TRBJ1-1	NA	NA	TGTGCCAGTACACAGGGAGGGAATATGAACACTGAAGCTTTCTTT	CASTQGGNMNTEAFF
TRBV28	TRBJ2-1	NA	TRBD2	TGTGCCAGCGGATCCGGGACTACCCCAAATGAGCAGTTCTTC	CASGSGTTPNEQFF
TRBV3-1/TRBV3-2	TRBJ1-2	NA	TRBD1	TGTGCCAGCAGCCCCCAGGGACAGGTCTATGGCTACACCTTC	CASSPQGQVYGYTF
TRBV12-3/TRBV12-4	TRBJ1-3	NA	NA	TGTGCCAGCAGGGGACTGTCTGGAAACACCATATATTTT	CASRGLSGNTIYF
TRBV7-3	TRBJ1-2	NA	NA	TGTGCCAGCAGCCCTTTTTCGGGAGCTGGCTACACCTTC	CASSPFSGAGYTF
TRBV28	TRBJ1-5	NA	NA	TGTGCCATAACGAAAGCGACTACTAATCAGCCCCAGCATTTT	CAITKATTNQPQHF
TRBV6-5	TRBJ1-4	NA	TRBD1	TGTGCCAGCAGCCCCCTGACAGGGGAGTACGAAAAACTGTTTTTT	CASSPLTGEYEKLFF
TRBV6-4	TRBJ2-1	NA	TRBD1	TGTGCCAGCAGTAGCACCGGGACAGGAGTCAATGAGCAGTTCTTC	CASSSTGTGVNEQFF
TRBV4-1	TRBJ2-1	NA	NA	TGCGCCAGCAGCCAAGACCCAGGGGACGATGAGCAGTTCTTC	CASSQDPGDDEQFF
TRBV27	TRBJ2-3	NA	NA	TGTGCCAGCAGCACGATCCGTTGGAGTAGAGGAGATACGCAGTATTTT	CASSTIRWSRGDTQYF
TRBV23-1	TRBJ2-1	NA	NA	TGCGCCAGCATATGCCCGCGGAGCTCCTACAATGAGCAGTTCTTC	CASICPRSSYNEQFF
TRBV27	TRBJ2-2	NA	NA	TGTGCCAGCAGTCCACCCGGCAGGCGGGTATCTACCGGGGAGCTGTTTTTT	CASSPPGRRVSTGELFF
TRBV5-1	TRBJ2-5	NA	TRBD2	TGCGCCAGCAGCTTGGGACTAGCGGGAGAAGTGAACAAGAGACCCCAGTACTTC	CASSLGLAGEVNKRPQYF
TRBV21-1	TRBJ2-2	once	NA	TGTGCCAGCAGCAAAGGCCCCACAGGGAGCAACACCGGGGAGCTGTTTTTT	CASSKGPTGSNTGELFF
TRBV20-1	TRBJ2-5	NA	NA	TGCAGTGCTAGTAATTCGGACTTCAGGGGAGAGACCCAGTACTTC	CSASNSDFRGETQYF
TRBV7-9	TRBJ2-6	once	TRBD1	TGTGCCAGCCGACAGGGGAGCTCTGGGGCCAACGTCCTGACTTTC	CASRQGSSGANVLTF
TRBV19	TRBJ2-2	NA	NA	TGTGCCAGTAGTATTCTTAGCGGTGCGAACACCGGGGAGCTGTTTTTT	CASSILSGANTGELFF
TRBV10-2	TRBJ2-5	NA	NA	TGCGCCAGCAGTGCTCCGGGAGTGGGTGAGACCCAGTACTTC	CASSAPGVGETQYF
TRBV6-5	TRBJ2-7	NA	NA	TGTGCCAGCAGACTTGGACAGCACCGGGGGGACGAGCAGTACTTC	CASRLGQHRGDEQYF
TRBV28	TRBJ1-1	NA	NA	TGTGCCAGCAGCCCGGGACACCCTGGAAAAGCTTTCTTT	CASSPGHPGKAFF
TRBV5-1	TRBJ2-5	NA	TRBD1	TGCGCCAGCCGACAGGGCCCAGAACAAGAGACCCAGTACTTC	CASRQGPEQETQYF
TRBV10-3	TRBJ2-7	NA	TRBD2	TGTGCCATCAGTGGTCCGGAGCGGGAGGGCTCCTACGAGCAGTACTTC	CAISGPEREGSYEQYF
TRBV25-1	TRBJ2-7	NA	NA	TGTGCCAGCAGGCCCCAGGGGCGAAGCTACGAGCAGTACTTC	CASRPQGRSYEQYF
TRBV11-3	TRBJ1-2	NA	NA	TGTGCCAGCAGCGCTCGTACTTCCTATGGCTACACCTTC	CASSARTSYGYTF
TRBV11-2	TRBJ2-7	NA	TRBD1	TGTGCCAGCAGCTTAGTAGGGGGCCTGCCCTACGAGCAGTACTTC	CASSLVGGLPYEQYF
TRBV27	TRBJ1-1	NA	NA	TGTGCCAGCAGTTCGGCGGCAGGGACTGAAGCTTTCTTT	CASSSAAGTEAFF
TRBV27	TRBJ1-1	NA	NA	TGTGCCAGCAGTTTATTGACCGCATCAGGGAAGCCTGAAGCTTTCTTT	CASSLLTASGKPEAFF
TRBV3-1/TRBV3-2	TRBJ2-2	NA	NA	TGTGCCAGCAGCCACTTGGGACTCGATAACACCGGGGAGCTGTTTTTT	CASSHLGLDNTGELFF
TRBV7-2	TRBJ1-2	NA	TRBD1	TGTGCCAGCAGCTTGTTCGGGGAAGGGACAGCCGGCTACACCTTC	CASSLFGEGTAGYTF
TRBV27	TRBJ2-7	NA	TRBD2	TGTGCCAGCAGCCCCCTGGCTAGCGGGGGTTTTTGGTTTGGTACAGCCTACGAGCAGTACTTC	CASSPLASGGFWFGTAYEQYF
TRBV19	TRBJ2-1	NA	NA	TGTGCCAGTAGTATAGGACGGGGACAGAGGGGGGTAGGGGAGCAGTTCTTC	CASSIGRGQRGVGEQFF
TRBV30	TRBJ1-2	once	NA	TGTGCCTGGAGTGTACAGTACAGGCTGAAATTTAACTATGGCTACACCTTC	CAWSVQYRLKFNYGYTF
TRBV2	TRBJ1-2	NA	TRBD1	TGTGCCAGCAGTCCTACAGGGGGCAGTGGCTACACCTTC	CASSPTGGSGYTF
TRBV28	TRBJ2-7	NA	TRBD2	TGTGCCAGCAGTTTATCCGCCGGACTAGCGGGGTCCTACGAGCAGTACTTC	CASSLSAGLAGSYEQYF
TRBV2	TRBJ1-4	NA	NA	TGTGCCAGCAGCCCGGGTAGGGGAGAAAAACTGTTTTTT	CASSPGRGEKLFF
TRBV7-9	TRBJ2-3	NA	TRBD2	TGTGCCAGCAGCTTAAATCTAGCGGGAGGGCCTTCAGATACGCAGTATTTT	CASSLNLAGGPSDTQYF
TRBV5-1	TRBJ1-3	NA	TRBD1	TGCGCCAGCAGCCCGAGGGGCAGGGGGCCAAACACCATATATTTT	CASSPRGRGPNTIYF
TRBV10-3	TRBJ1-1	NA	NA	TGTGCCATCAGCGCAGGGGCTATGAACACTGAAGCTTTCTTT	CAISAGAMNTEAFF
TRBV7-7	TRBJ1-1	NA	NA	TGTGCCAGCAGTCCCTCGGGCACTGAAGCTTTCTTT	CASSPSGTEAFF
TRBV24-1	TRBJ2-5	NA	NA	TGTGCCACCAGTGATTTCTCTGGGTCCGGGATAGTCCAAGAGACCCAGTACTTC	CATSDFSGSGIVQETQYF
TRBV2	TRBJ2-7	NA	TRBD1	TGTGCCAGCAGTGCCGGGACAGGGGCATCCGAGCAGTACTTC	CASSAGTGASEQYF
TRBV7-9	TRBJ1-5	NA	NA	TGTGCCAGCAGCTTCGGCAATCAGCCCCAGCATTTT	CASSFGNQPQHF
TRBV19	TRBJ2-6	few	NA	TGTGCCAGTAGCGAATCAGGGTCTGGGGCCAACGTCCTGACTTTC	CASSESGSGANVLTF
TRBV15	TRBJ2-2	NA	TRBD2	TGTGCCACCAGCGGCCTGAAGCGGGGGGCGGACGGGGAGCTGTTTTTT	CATSGLKRGADGELFF
TRBV6-5	TRBJ1-1	NA	NA	TGTGCCAGCAGTTACGGTGGGGTTAGGGGGAACACTGAAGCTTTCTTT	CASSYGGVRGNTEAFF
TRBV5-1	TRBJ2-1	NA	TRBD2	TGCGCCAGAAGAACTAGCGGGCGCAATGAGCAGTTCTTC	CARRTSGRNEQFF
TRBV5-1	TRBJ2-5	NA	NA	TGCGCCAGCAGCTTTAGGGGTCGCGGAGAGACCCAGTACTTC	CASSFRGRGETQYF
TRBV12-1	TRBJ2-1	NA	NA	TGTGCCAGCAGCTTGTTCTCCGGGACTAGCGGATACAATGAGCAGTTCTTC	CASSLFSGTSGYNEQFF
TRBV4-1	TRBJ2-7	few	TRBD1	TGCGCCAGCAGCCAAGATAACAGGGGGGACGAGCAGTACTTC	CASSQDNRGDEQYF
TRBV19	TRBJ2-3	NA	NA	TGTGCCAGTAGTAACCAGGTACAGTCCGATACGCAGTATTTT	CASSNQVQSDTQYF
TRBV28	TRBJ1-1	NA	TRBD1	TGTGCCAGCAGTTTTCCTTGGCAGGGGGCGCGGAGAAGAAACACTGAAGCTTTCTTT	CASSFPWQGARRRNTEAFF
TRBV29-1	TRBJ2-5	NA	TRBD2	TGCAGCGTAACCCTTGGGGTCCAGCGGGGGGAGACCCAGTACTTC	CSVTLGVQRGETQYF
TRBV2	TRBJ2-1	NA	TRBD2	TGTGCCAGCAGAGTCGGACTAGCGGCCTACAATGAGCAGTTCTTC	CASRVGLAAYNEQFF
TRBV30	TRBJ1-1	NA	TRBD1	TGTGCCTGGACAGGGACAGGTCTAAGGAACACTGAAGCTTTCTTT	CAWTGTGLRNTEAFF
TRBV3-1/TRBV3-2	TRBJ2-1	NA	TRBD1	TGTGCCAGCAGCCCAAGGGTAGGGGACAGGGGAAAAGGTAACAATGAGCAGTTCTTC	CASSPRVGDRGKGNNEQFF
TRBV5-8	TRBJ1-6	NA	TRBD1	TGTGCCAGCAGCCCGAAGGGAGGGACAGGGAATTCACCCCTCCACTTT	CASSPKGGTGNSPLHF
TRBV28	TRBJ2-5	NA	NA	TGTGCCAGCAGTTTAGGGGGGACCCTACAAGAGACCCAGTACTTC	CASSLGGTLQETQYF